A single T cell receptor (beta chain) is shown here with its context. These data are taken from a study of blood T cell repertoires in COVID-19. At the level of the study: Samples came from the United States, Italy and Spain, spanning acute and convalescent COVID-19. PBMCs, B-cell-depleted T cells, or T cells provided the cDNA or gDNA that made up the material.

Measured with immunoSEQ multiplex PCR; TCRdb has only the in-frame clones, and not every one. The table includes 150,000 or so clones, more than 80% detected once. There are 14 residues in the CDR3. The ends were cut back, 5 bases at V and 9 bases at J, with 14 bases in the middle. Germline lookup yields CDR1 SGHVS and CDR2 FNYEAQ. Seattle cases were enrolled at active infection and followed longitudinally. Material for sequencing was peripheral blood. The sequence was obtained from a man between 18 and 35 years old with COVID-19, enrolled during active disease. The V and J genes are TRBV7-6 and TRBJ1-6; D is perhaps TRBD1 (6 bases). The CDR3 DNA is TGTGCCAGCAGCCAAACAGGGCTGGTTTCACCCCTCCACTTT. This encodes CASSQTGLVSPLHF.